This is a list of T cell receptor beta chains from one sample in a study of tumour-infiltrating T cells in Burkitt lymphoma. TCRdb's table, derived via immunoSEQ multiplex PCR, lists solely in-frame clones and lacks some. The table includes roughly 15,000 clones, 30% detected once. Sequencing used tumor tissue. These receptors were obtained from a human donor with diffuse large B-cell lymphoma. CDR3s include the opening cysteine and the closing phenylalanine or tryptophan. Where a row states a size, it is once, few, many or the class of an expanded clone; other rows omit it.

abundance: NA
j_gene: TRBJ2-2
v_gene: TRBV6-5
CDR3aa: CASSPLSMTGELFF

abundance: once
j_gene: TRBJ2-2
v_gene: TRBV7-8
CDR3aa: CASSLGWVVPAGELFF

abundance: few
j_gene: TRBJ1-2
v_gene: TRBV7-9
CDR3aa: CASSVPRGIGGYTF

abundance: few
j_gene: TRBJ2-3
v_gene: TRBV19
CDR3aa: CASSMADTQYF

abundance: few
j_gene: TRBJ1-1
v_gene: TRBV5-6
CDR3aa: CASSLAPTGRDTEAFF

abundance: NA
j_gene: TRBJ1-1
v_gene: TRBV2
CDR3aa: CASSAFRGPNTEAFF

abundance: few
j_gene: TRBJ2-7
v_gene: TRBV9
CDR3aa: CASSPSGLAGGRPYEQYF

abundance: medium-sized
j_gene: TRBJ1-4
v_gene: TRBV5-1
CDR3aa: CASSLSGAGDEKLFF

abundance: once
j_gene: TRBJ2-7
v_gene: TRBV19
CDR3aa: CASSFGTGQPYEQYF

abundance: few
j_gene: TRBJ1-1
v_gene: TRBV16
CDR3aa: CASSPNNLMNTEAFF

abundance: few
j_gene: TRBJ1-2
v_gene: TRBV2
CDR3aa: CASSIETTYYGYTF

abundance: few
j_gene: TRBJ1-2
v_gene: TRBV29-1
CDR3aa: CSVERAESYGYTF

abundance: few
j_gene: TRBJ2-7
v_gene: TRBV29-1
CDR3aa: CSVEVGTSGYEQYF

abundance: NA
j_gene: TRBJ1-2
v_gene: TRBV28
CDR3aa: CASSTPAGVNSGYTF

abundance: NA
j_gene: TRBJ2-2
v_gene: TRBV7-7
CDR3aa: CASSPLGGDGWGAAGELFF

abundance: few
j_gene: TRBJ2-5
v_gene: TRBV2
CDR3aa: CASSDNFRETQYF

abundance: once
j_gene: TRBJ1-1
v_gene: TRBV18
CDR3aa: CASSPGTGGFMNTEAFF

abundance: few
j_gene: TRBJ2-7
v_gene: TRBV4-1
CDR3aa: CASSQVVGGAYEQYF

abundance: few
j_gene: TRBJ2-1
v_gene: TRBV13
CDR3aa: CASSSPWSGQSSYNEQFF

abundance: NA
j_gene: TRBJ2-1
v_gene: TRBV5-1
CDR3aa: CASSLTSGGTSSYNEQFF

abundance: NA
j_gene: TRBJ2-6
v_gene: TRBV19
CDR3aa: CASSIGVGANVLTF

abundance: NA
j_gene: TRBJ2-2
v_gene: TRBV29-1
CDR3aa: CSVRRVTGELFF

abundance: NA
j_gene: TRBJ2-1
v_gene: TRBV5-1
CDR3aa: CASSLLAGGYNEQFF

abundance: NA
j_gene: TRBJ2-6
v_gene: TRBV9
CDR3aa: CASSRLAGGSGANVLTF

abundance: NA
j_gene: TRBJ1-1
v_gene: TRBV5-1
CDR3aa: CASSLVTRGNTEAFF

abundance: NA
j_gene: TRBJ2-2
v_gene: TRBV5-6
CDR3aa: CASSWWTGLNTGELFF

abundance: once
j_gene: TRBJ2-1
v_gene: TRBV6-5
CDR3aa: CASSSAGLTTEQFF

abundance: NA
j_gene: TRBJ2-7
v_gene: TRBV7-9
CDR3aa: CASSSGQGSYEQYF

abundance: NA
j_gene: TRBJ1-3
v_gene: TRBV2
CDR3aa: CASSDRGPSGNTIYF

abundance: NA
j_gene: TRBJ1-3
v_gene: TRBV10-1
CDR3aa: CASSGQESGNTIYF

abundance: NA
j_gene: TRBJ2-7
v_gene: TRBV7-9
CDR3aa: CASSLGPFDRRGVYEQYF

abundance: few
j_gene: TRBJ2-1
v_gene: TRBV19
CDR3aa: CASSIGPGGLAGDRLGNEQFF

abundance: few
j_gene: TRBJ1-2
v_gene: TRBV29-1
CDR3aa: CSVEQGINYGYTF

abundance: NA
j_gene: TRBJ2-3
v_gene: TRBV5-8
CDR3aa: CASSPFADTQYF

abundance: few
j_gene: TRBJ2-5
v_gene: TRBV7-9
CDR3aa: CASSPLKRGETQYF

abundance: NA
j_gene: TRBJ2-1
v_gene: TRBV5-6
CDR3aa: CASSLPLANEQFF

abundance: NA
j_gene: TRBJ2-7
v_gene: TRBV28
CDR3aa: CASSLEGNEQYF

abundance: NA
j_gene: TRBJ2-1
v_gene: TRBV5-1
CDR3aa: CASSLVDNEQFF

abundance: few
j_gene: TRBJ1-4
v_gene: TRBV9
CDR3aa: CASSVSRQGAGEKLFF

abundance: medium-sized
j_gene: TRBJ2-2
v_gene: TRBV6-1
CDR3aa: CASRAGGITGELFF

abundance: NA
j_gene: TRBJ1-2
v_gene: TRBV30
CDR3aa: CAWSPGTGAGYTF

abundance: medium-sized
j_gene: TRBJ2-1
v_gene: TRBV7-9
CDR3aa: CASSLGYNEQFF

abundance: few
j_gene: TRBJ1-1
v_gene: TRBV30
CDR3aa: CAWSVPGRNTEAFF

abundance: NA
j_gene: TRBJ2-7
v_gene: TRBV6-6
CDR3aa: CASSYSREQYF

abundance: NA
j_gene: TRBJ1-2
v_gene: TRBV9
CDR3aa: CASSDGDRDPYGYTF

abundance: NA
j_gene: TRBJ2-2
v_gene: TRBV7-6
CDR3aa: CASSLDNSAHTGELFF